This T cell receptor beta chain is from a study of regulatory T cells in long-lasting Graves disease. Study-wide background: Graves' patients with a new diagnosis had received antithyroid drugs under 3 months.

Time point: newly diagnosed GD, antithyroid drugs for less than 3 months. PBMC-extracted RNA yielded the TCR library. The V end was cut by 4 bases, the J end by 6 bases, with 10 bases between. There are 13 residues in the CDR3. From germline, CDR1 is MDHEN and CDR2 SYDVKM. Both iRepertoire HTBI primers and Arm-PCR of CDR3 regions were used to build the TCR beta libraries. In TCRdb, the multiplex PCR reads were re-called with MiXCR into one record per CDR3 protein. The table lists over 400,000 distinct CDR3 sequences, around 13% of them singletons. This clonotype was seen at least ten times. These sequences were also reported in another study, on T cells in Graves' hyperthyroidism and ophthalmopathy. That investigation notes: Patients having uncontrolled infection, another autoimmune disease, pregnancy or lactation were not included.

Sequenced here: peripheral blood mononuclear cells (PBMCs), sampled at new diagnosis, from a patient treated with antithyroid drugs. The TCR originated in a woman aged 50 to 60 with Graves disease. The chain couples TRBV28 to TRBJ2-1; D is unclear. The CDR3 nucleotides read TGTGCCAGCAGTTGGAGCATTAGCAATGAGCAGTTCTTC. As protein: CASSWSISNEQFF.